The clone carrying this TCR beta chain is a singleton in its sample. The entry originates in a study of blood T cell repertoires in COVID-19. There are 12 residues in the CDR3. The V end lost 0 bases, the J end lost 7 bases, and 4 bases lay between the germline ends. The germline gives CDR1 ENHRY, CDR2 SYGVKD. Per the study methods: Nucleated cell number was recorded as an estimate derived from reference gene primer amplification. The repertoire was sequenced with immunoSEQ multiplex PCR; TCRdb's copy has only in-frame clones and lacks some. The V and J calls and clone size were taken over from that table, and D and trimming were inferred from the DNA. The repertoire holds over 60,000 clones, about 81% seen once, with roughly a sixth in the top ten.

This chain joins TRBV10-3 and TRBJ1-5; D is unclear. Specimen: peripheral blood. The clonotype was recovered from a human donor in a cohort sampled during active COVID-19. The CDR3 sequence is CAISESSQPQHF. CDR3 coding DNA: TGTGCCATCAGTGAGTCGAGCCAGCCCCAGCATTTT.